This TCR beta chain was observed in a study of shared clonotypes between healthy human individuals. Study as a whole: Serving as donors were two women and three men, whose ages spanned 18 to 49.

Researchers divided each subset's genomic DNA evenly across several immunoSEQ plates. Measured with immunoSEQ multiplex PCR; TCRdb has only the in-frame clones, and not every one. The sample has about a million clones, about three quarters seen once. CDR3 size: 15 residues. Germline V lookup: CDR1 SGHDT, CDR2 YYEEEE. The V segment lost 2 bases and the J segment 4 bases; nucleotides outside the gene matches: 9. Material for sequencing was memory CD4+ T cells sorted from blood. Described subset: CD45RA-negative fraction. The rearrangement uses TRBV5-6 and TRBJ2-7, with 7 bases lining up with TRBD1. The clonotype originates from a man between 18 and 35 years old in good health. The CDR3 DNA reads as TGTGCCAGCAGCTTAAACCGGGACAGTAAGTACGAGCAGTACTTC. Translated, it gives CASSLNRDSKYEQYF.